The 32 T cell receptor beta chains given below trace back to one sample, sequenced in a study of blood T cell repertoires in COVID-19 (dated by TCRdb to 2020 to 2021). The library relied on the immunoSEQ multiplex PCR assay. TCRdb carries this immuneACCESS record with in-frame sequences only. Its versions omit some clonotypes, under half of them owing to an unresolved V gene in the studies checked, with the rest unexplained. This sample has 150,000 to 200,000 clones in its table, and about nine tenths of those were observed once. The top ten constitute approximately 9.4% of the sample. Sequenced: PBMCs or T cells enriched from blood (not recorded which). These receptors all come from a woman under 30 who had recovered from COVID-19.

The CDR3: CASSQSGDSTYEQYF. DNA for the CDR3: TGCGCCAGCAGTCAATCCGGGGACAGCACCTACGAGCAGTACTTC. The rearrangement joins TRBV23-1 to TRBJ2-7, with 7 nucleotides matching TRBD1. TRBV23-1 is assigned to the ORF class and has an uncertain function. The CDR3 consists of 15 residues. Trimming took 0 bases from V and 2 from J; bases not matched to a gene: 4.

The rearrangement uses TRBV30 and TRBJ2-7; a weak D match, TRBD2 (6 bases). V lost 8 bases and J lost 2, with 10 bases in between. Germline V gene data show CDR1 as GTSNPN and CDR2 as SVGIG (reference sequence). The CDR3 spans 11 residues. This CDR3 is CALRGPYEQYF. The CDR3 DNA follows: TGTGCCCTGCGGGGCCCCTACGAGCAGTACTTC. Drawing the rest from reference TRBV30 and TRBJ2-7, the complete variable domain is SQTIHQWPATLVQPVGSPLSLECTVEGTSNPNLYWYRQAAGRGLQLLFYSVGIGQISSEVPQNLSASRPQDRQFILSSKKLLLSDSGFYLCALRGPYEQYFGPGTRLTVT.

The chain joins TRBV27 to TRBJ1-5; no clear D gene. V was pared by 11 bases and J by 2 bases, with 16 bases between. The CDR3 spans 14 residues. The germline gives CDR1 MNHEY, CDR2 SMNVEV (reference sequence). The CDR3 loop is CAPTSPGGNQPQHF. In nucleotides, the CDR3 is TGTGCCCCAACGAGCCCCGGGGGCAATCAGCCCCAGCATTTT.

The gene calls are TRBV7-8 and TRBJ2-1, with D hard to call. The CDR3 consists of 14 residues. CDR1 and CDR2 (germline): SGHVS, FQNEAQ. V lost 5 bases and J 4 bases, leaving 12 bases between the germline ends. The CDR3: CASSGGVGYNEQFF. CDR3 in DNA: TGTGCCAGCAGCGGCGGAGTGGGTTACAATGAGCAGTTCTTC.

The chain links TRBV19 to TRBJ2-7, with TRBD2 matching 11 bases. The CDR3 contains 13 residues. Unmatched junction bases numbered 2, after V lost 8 bases and J lost 2 bases. CDR1 is LNHDA, CDR2 SQIVND, per germline (reference sequence). CDR3 region: CASGTSGTYEQYF. CDR3 coding DNA: TGTGCCAGTGGGACTAGCGGAACCTACGAGCAGTACTTC.

The gene calls are TRBV3-1 (or the pseudogene TRBV3-2) and TRBJ2-1; 12 bases align to TRBD2. Trimming took 0 bases from V and 8 from J; bases not matched to a gene: 11. Germline CDR1 is LGHDT and CDR2 is YNNKEL (reference sequence). The CDR3 length is 18 residues. CDR3 bases: TGTGCCAGCAGCCAAGACCCCCGGGCTAGCGGGGGGGGCGATGAGCAGTTCTTC. Residues: CASSQDPRASGGGDEQFF.

The gene calls are TRBV12-3 or TRBV12-4 and TRBJ1-2, with unresolved D. This CDR3 is built from 13 residues. Between the trimmed V and J ends, which lost 1 base and 7 bases, there was a span of 10 bases. The CDR3 region has the DNA TGTGCCAGCAGTTTAGGTTTAGTAAGTGGCTACACCTTC. Amino acid sequence: CASSLGLVSGYTF.

The CDR3: CASSVDGLSGNTIYF. CDR3 in DNA: TGTGCCAGCAGCGTAGATGGCCTCTCTGGAAACACCATATATTTT. The gene calls are TRBV9 and TRBJ1-3; no clear D. Trimming pared 0 bases from V and 0 bases from J, leaving 7 bases between. CDR3 size: 15 residues. Looked up from germline, CDR1 is SGDLS and CDR2 is YYNGEE. The full variable domain, completed using reference TRBV9 and TRBJ1-3, is DSGVTQTPKHLITATGQRVTLRCSPRSGDLSVYWYQQSLDQGLQFLIQYYNGEERAKGNILERFSAQQFPDLHSELNLSSLELGDSALYFCASSVDGLSGNTIYFGEGSWLTVV.

This chain connects TRBV5-6 to TRBJ1-1; D is unclear. Trimming took 4 bases from V and 2 from J, leaving 15 bases between them. The CDR3 is made up of 15 amino acids. Germline CDR1 reads SGHDT; CDR2 reads YYEEEE. The CDR3 DNA is TGTGCCAGCAGCACCTGGCGGGGAGTTAACACTGAAGCTTTCTTT. This encodes CASSTWRGVNTEAFF.

V gene TRBV2 combines with J gene TRBJ1-6; TRBD1 matches 11 bases. CDR1 and CDR2 from the germline V gene are SNHLY and FYNNEI. V lost 3 bases, J lost 7 bases, and 5 bases stayed unmatched. CDR3 size: 16 residues. In nucleotides, the CDR3 is TGTGCCAGCAGTGAGACGGGACAGGGGGTAAATTCACCCCTCCACTTT. This translates into CASSETGQGVNSPLHF.

The CDR3 region is CASAGTDYNEQFF. CDR3 DNA sequence: TGTGCCAGCGCCGGGACAGACTACAATGAGCAGTTCTTC. The rearrangement joins TRBV6-6 to TRBJ2-1; 7 nucleotides align to TRBD1. The CDR3 covers 13 residues. V was clipped by 8 bases and J by 3 bases; unmatched bases: 4. Germline V gives CDR1 MNHNY, CDR2 SVGAGI (reference sequence).

In nucleotides, the CDR3 is TGTGCCAGCAGTTTCGGGGGACCCCTCCACTTT. Translated: CASSFGGPLHF. The chain links TRBV28 to TRBJ1-6; possibly TRBD1 for D (5 bases). The CDR3 is 11 amino acids. Germline-derived CDR1 and CDR2 are MDHEN and SYDVKM. With 3 bases removed from V and 12 bases from J, the gap between germline ends came to 6 bases.

This chain connects TRBV28 to TRBJ1-2; 9 positions agree with TRBD1. The germline CDR1 and CDR2 sequences are MDHEN and SYDVKM. The CDR3 runs 14 residues. Unmatched junction bases numbered 6, after V lost 6 bases and J lost 4 bases. CDR3 DNA: TGTGCCAGCAGAACTACAGGGGGCTCCTATGGCTACACCTTC. This encodes CASRTTGGSYGYTF.

Here the CDR3 DNA reads TGCAGCGCCTGGGACAGGGCCGGGGAGCTGTTTTTT. Translated: CSAWDRAGELFF. This chain joins TRBV29-1 and TRBJ2-2; 9 nucleotides align to TRBD1. The CDR3 has 12 amino acids. The V gene's germline CDR1 is SQVTM and CDR2 ANQGSEA. With 7 bases clipped from V and 6 bases from J, the junction kept 3 bases outside the gene matches.

The chain combines TRBV5-1 with TRBJ2-3; TRBD2 matches 12 bases. Germline loops: CDR1 SGHRS, CDR2 YFSETQ. The trim removed 3 bases at V and 4 bases at J, leaving 9 bases unmatched. The CDR3 sequence is 17 residues long. In DNA form, the CDR3 reads TGCGCCAGCAGCTCCACCCGACTAGCGGGAGTGGCAGATACGCAGTATTTT. Translation: CASSSTRLAGVADTQYF.

CDR3: CAWKGGGIEQYF. In DNA form, the CDR3 reads TGTGCCTGGAAGGGGGGGGGCATCGAGCAGTACTTC. The J gene is TRBJ2-7, the V gene TRBV30, with a weak D call TRBD2 (7 bases). The CDR3 totals 12 residues. V lost 4 bases to trimming and J lost 6 bases, with 13 bases between them. The germline V gene encodes CDR1 GTSNPN and CDR2 SVGIG (reference sequence).

This clone came up many times. The chain links TRBV15 to TRBJ2-7, with 7 bases that match TRBD2. The CDR3 length is 15 residues. Germline loops: CDR1 LNHNV, CDR2 YYDKDF (reference sequence). V shed 0 bases, J shed 6 bases, and the junction held 8 bases outside the gene matches. The DNA for the CDR3 is TGTGCCACCAGCAGAGAAGATACGGGAGGAGTCGAGCAGTACTTC. It encodes CATSREDTGGVEQYF.

The chain recombines TRBV5-1 with TRBJ2-2; no clear D gene. The germline gives CDR1 SGHRS, CDR2 YFSETQ. The CDR3 is 12 residues long. V shed 6 bases and J shed 7 bases, with 10 bases lying between them. As DNA, the CDR3 is TGCGCCAGCACCTCATCTAACGGGGAGCTGTTTTTT. Translation gives CASTSSNGELFF.

The CDR3 DNA reads as TGTGCCAGCAGCTCTACAACGGACAGAGGATCCTACGAGCAGTACTTC. It translates to CASSSTTDRGSYEQYF. This chain uses TRBV5-6 with TRBJ2-7, with D possibly being TRBD1 (6 bases). This CDR3 has 16 amino acids. CDR1 is SGHDT and CDR2 is YYEEEE in the germline V gene. V lost 3 bases and J lost 1, with 17 bases in between.

The gene calls are TRBV7-9 and TRBJ2-3, with TRBD1 identical over 8 bases. The CDR3 totals 14 residues. Germline V gives CDR1 SEHNR, CDR2 FQNEAQ (reference sequence). The V gene end was trimmed by 6 bases and the J gene end by 5 bases; junction bases not matched to a gene: 7. The chain's CDR3 is CASRQGQAGDTQYF. The CDR3 coding sequence is TGTGCCAGCAGGCAGGGACAGGCCGGAGATACGCAGTATTTT.

The chain carries TRBV7-9 and TRBJ2-1, with a weak D call TRBD1 (6 bases). The V gene's germline CDR1 is SEHNR and CDR2 FQNEAQ (reference sequence). The ends were cut back, 5 bases at V and 4 bases at J, with 21 bases in the middle. The CDR3 consists of 17 residues. The CDR3 DNA reads TGTGCCAGCAGCCCGCAAGGGTGGGGGCGTATGTACAATGAGCAGTTCTTC. This gives the protein CASSPQGWGRMYNEQFF.

CDR3 coding DNA: TGTGCCAGCAGGCCACTTAGCGGGAGGAATGGTGAGCAGTTCTTC. Protein: CASRPLSGRNGEQFF. The chain employs TRBV2 and TRBJ2-1; 10 bases line up with TRBD2. In germline, CDR1 is SNHLY, CDR2 FYNNEI. The length of the CDR3 is 15 residues. The J segment lost 9 bases and the V segment lost 6 bases, leaving 11 bases of the junction unmatched.

This chain links TRBV28 with TRBJ1-2, with D maybe TRBD1 (5 bases). The CDR3 totals 15 residues. The V end lost 4 bases, the J end lost 3 bases, and 15 bases lay between the germline ends. In germline, CDR1 is MDHEN, CDR2 SYDVKM. The CDR3: CASSSPIDSDYGYTF. In DNA, the CDR3 is TGTGCCAGCAGTTCCCCAATCGACAGCGACTATGGCTACACCTTC.

The V gene is TRBV2, the J gene TRBJ2-7; D is perhaps TRBD2 (7 bases). Germline loops: CDR1 SNHLY, CDR2 FYNNEI. This CDR3 is built from 12 residues. The V and J ends lost 11 bases and 4 bases respectively, with 15 bases between them. The CDR3 nucleotides are TGTGCCCGCGAAGGGGGGGGGTACGAGCAGTACTTC. The encoded protein is CAREGGGYEQYF.

This chain joins TRBV27 and TRBJ2-1, with D uncertain. The CDR3 is 13 residues long. Germline V gene sequence: CDR1 MNHEY, CDR2 SMNVEV (reference sequence). V gave up 6 bases and J gave up 5 bases, with 11 bases separating them. The CDR3 region has the DNA TGTGCCAGCAGAGAGACTTGGAACAATGAGCAGTTCTTC. Translating it yields CASRETWNNEQFF.

The rearrangement uses TRBV6-4 and TRBJ1-5; 8 bases line up with TRBD1. The germline gives CDR1 MRHNA, CDR2 SNTAGT. After removal of 4 bases from V and 11 bases from J, the junction contained 10 bases not matched to a gene. This CDR3 has 14 residues. The CDR3 coding sequence is TGTGCCAGCAGTGTGTATCAGGACAGGGTCGCCCAGCATTTT. Protein sequence: CASSVYQDRVAQHF.

This clone was seen only once. The chain has TRBV6-6 and TRBJ2-7; 7 bases are shared with TRBD1. V was pared by 2 bases and J by 3 bases, with 4 bases of the junction left unmatched. Germline V gives CDR1 MNHNY, CDR2 SVGAGI (reference sequence). The CDR3 extends over 14 amino acids. The CDR3 DNA is TGTGCCAGCAGTTACACTGGACAGGACTACGAGCAGTACTTC. Translated: CASSYTGQDYEQYF.

This chain connects TRBV6-6 to TRBJ2-7; maybe TRBD1 (5 bases). The CDR3 is 14 residues long. V shed 6 bases and J shed 3 bases, with 15 bases lying between them. CDR1 is MNHNY, CDR2 SVGAGI, per germline (reference sequence). Written as DNA, the CDR3 is TGTGCCAGCAGGAAGGGGAATGGGCTCTACGAGCAGTACTTC. This codes for CASRKGNGLYEQYF.

The chain couples TRBV7-3 to TRBJ1-1; TRBD1 is a possible D gene (5 bases). The germline V and J ends were trimmed by 5 bases and 6 bases, with 10 bases remaining between them. This CDR3 spans 12 amino acids. The germline V gene has CDR1 SGHTA and CDR2 FQGTGA. The CDR3 reads CASSQQVSEAFF. CDR3 DNA: TGTGCCAGCAGCCAACAGGTATCTGAAGCTTTCTTT.

The CDR3 loop reads CASSYGGVNTEAFF. The CDR3 region has the DNA TGTGCCAGCAGTTACGGGGGCGTGAACACTGAAGCTTTCTTT. This chain uses TRBV6-6 with TRBJ1-1; tentatively, D is TRBD1 (6 bases). Deletions cut 2 bases from V and 0 bases from J, with 7 bases between. CDR3 length equals 14 residues. Germline CDR1 is MNHNY and CDR2 is SVGAGI (reference sequence).

The CDR3 reads CASSETGSSYNSPLHF. Written as DNA, the CDR3 is TGCGCCAGCAGCGAGACAGGGAGCTCCTATAATTCACCCCTCCACTTT. The V call is TRBV5-1, the J call TRBJ1-6, with 7 bases that match TRBD1. V was pared by 4 bases and J by 0 bases, with 4 bases of the junction left unmatched. The CDR3 loop spans 16 amino acids. Germline V gives CDR1 SGHRS, CDR2 YFSETQ.

The J gene is TRBJ1-2, the V gene TRBV28, with TRBD1 as a possible D gene (5 bases). Deletions cut 7 bases from V and 5 bases from J, with 23 bases between. Per germline, CDR1 MDHEN and CDR2 SYDVKM. The CDR3 runs to 16 residues. The CDR3 DNA follows: TGTGCCAGCACAAGACAGCTCGAAGTCTATCGGTATGGCTACACCTTC. It is translated as CASTRQLEVYRYGYTF.